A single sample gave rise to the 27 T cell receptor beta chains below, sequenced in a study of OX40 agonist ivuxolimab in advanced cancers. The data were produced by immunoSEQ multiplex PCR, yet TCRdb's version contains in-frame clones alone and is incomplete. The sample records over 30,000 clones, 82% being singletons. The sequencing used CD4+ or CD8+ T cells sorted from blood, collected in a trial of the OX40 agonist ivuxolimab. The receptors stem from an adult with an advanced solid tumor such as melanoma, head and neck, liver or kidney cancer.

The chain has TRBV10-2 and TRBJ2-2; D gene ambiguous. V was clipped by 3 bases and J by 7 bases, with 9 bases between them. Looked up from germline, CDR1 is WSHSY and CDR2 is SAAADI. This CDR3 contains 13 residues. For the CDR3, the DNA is TGCGCCAGCAGTGACCCAGGTAGCGGGGAGCTGTTTTTT. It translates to CASSDPGSGELFF.

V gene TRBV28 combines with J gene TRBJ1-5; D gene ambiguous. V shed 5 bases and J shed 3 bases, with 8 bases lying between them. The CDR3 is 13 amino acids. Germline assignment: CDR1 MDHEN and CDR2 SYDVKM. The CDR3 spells CASSPPVNQPQHF. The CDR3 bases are TGTGCCAGCAGTCCACCCGTCAATCAGCCCCAGCATTTT. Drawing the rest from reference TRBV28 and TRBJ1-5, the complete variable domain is DVKVTQSSRYLVKRTGEKVFLECVQDMDHENMFWYRQDPGLGLRLIYFSYDVKMKEKGDIPEGYSVSREKKERFSLILESASTNQTSMYLCASSPPVNQPQHFGDGTRLSIL.

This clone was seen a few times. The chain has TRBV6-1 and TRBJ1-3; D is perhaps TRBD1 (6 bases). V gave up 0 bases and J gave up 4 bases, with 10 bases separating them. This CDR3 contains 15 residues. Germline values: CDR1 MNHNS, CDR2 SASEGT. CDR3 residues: CASSEAGAYGNTIYF. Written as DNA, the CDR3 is TGTGCCAGCAGTGAAGCGGGGGCTTACGGAAACACCATATATTTT.

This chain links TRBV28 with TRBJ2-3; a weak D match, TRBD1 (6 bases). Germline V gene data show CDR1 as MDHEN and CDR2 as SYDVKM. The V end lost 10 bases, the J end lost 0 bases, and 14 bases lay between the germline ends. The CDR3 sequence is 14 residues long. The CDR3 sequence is CATTDDRSTDTQYF. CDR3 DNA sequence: TGTGCCACAACGGACGACAGGAGCACAGATACGCAGTATTTT.

CDR3 region: CASSRDRSLAEAFF. CDR3 nucleotides: TGCGCCAGCAGCCGGGACAGGAGTTTGGCTGAAGCTTTCTTT. The chain joins TRBV10-1 to TRBJ1-1, with TRBD1 matching 8 bases. The V segment lost 6 bases and the J segment 6 bases; nucleotides outside the gene matches: 9. Germline V gives CDR1 WNHNN, CDR2 SYGVQD (reference sequence). The CDR3 spans 14 residues.

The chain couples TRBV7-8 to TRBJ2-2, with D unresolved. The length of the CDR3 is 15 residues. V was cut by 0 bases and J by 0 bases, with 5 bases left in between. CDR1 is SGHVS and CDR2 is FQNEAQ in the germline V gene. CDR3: CASSLAGSNTGELFF. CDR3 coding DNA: TGTGCCAGCAGCTTAGCGGGATCGAACACCGGGGAGCTGTTTTTT.

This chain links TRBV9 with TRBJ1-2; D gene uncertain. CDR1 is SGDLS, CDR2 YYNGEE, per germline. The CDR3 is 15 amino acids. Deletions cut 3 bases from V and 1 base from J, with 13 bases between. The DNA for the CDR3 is TGTGCCAGCAGCGCGGACGGGTCGAATAACTATGGCTACACCTTC. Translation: CASSADGSNNYGYTF.

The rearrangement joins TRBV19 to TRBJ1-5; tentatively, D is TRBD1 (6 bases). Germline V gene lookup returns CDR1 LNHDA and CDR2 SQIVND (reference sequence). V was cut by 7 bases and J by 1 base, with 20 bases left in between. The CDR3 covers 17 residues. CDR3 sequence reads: CASTPSPPGTSNQPQHF. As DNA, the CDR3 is TGTGCCAGTACCCCGAGCCCCCCCGGGACAAGCAATCAGCCCCAGCATTTT.

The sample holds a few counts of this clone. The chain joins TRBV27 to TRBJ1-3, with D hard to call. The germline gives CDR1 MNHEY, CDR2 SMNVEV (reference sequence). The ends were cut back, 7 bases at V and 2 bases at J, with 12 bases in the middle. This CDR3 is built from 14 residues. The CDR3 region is CASTHLGAGNTIYF. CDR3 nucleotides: TGTGCCAGCACCCACCTGGGCGCTGGAAACACCATATATTTT.

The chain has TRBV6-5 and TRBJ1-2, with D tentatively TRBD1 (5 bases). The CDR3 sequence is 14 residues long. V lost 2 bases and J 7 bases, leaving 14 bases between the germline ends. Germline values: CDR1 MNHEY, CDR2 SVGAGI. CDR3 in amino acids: CASSYGDLRGGYTF. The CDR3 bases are TGTGCCAGCAGTTACGGGGATTTGAGGGGTGGCTACACCTTC.

The CDR3 protein is CASSGLGGGLTGELFF. CDR3 sequence (DNA): TGTGCCAGCAGTGGGCTCGGGGGGGGCTTGACCGGGGAGCTGTTTTTT. This chain uses TRBV6-1 with TRBJ2-2; TRBD2 matches at 8 bases. The CDR3 runs 16 residues. V lost 4 bases, J lost 5 bases, and 9 bases stayed unmatched. The germline V gene encodes CDR1 MNHNS and CDR2 SASEGT.

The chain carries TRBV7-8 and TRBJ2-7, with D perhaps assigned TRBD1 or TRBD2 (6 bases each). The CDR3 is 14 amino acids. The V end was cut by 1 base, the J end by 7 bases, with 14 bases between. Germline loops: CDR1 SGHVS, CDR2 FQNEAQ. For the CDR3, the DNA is TGTGCCAGCAGCTTAGGTCGGGGGCCGCGGGAGCAGTACTTC. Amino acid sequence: CASSLGRGPREQYF. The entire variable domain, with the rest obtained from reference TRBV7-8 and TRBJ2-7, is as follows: GAGVSQSPRYKVAKRGQDVALRCDPISGHVSLFWYQQALGQGPEFLTYFQNEAQLDKSGLPSDRFFAERPEGSVSTLKIQRTQQEDSAVYLCASSLGRGPREQYFGPGTRLTVT.

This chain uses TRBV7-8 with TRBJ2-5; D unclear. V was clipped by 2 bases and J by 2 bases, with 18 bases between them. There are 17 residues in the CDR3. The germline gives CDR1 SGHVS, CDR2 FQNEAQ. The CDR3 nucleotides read TGTGCCAGCAGCTTACTGGACCCTAGAGAACTTCAAGAGACCCAGTACTTC. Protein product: CASSLLDPRELQETQYF. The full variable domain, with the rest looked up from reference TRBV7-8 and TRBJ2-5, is GAGVSQSPRYKVAKRGQDVALRCDPISGHVSLFWYQQALGQGPEFLTYFQNEAQLDKSGLPSDRFFAERPEGSVSTLKIQRTQQEDSAVYLCASSLLDPRELQETQYFGPGTRLLVL.

CDR3 region: CASSVGAAEETQYF. The CDR3 region has the DNA TGTGCCAGCAGCGTAGGGGCAGCTGAAGAGACCCAGTACTTC. This chain joins TRBV9 and TRBJ2-5; D unresolved. The V end lost 0 bases, the J end lost 3 bases, and 9 bases lay between the germline ends. This CDR3 is 14 amino acids long. In germline, CDR1 is SGDLS, CDR2 YYNGEE.

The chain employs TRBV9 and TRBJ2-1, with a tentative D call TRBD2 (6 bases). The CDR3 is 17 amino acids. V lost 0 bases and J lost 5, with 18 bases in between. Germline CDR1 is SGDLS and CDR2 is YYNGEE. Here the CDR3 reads CASSVGGDAVGDNEQFF. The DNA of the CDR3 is TGTGCCAGCAGCGTAGGGGGGGACGCCGTCGGGGACAATGAGCAGTTCTTC.

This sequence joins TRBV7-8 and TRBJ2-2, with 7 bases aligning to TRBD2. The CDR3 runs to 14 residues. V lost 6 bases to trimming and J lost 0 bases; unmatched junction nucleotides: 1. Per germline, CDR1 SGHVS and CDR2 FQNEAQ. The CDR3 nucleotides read TGTGCCAGCAGTACTAGCGCGAACACCGGGGAGCTGTTTTTT. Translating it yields CASSTSANTGELFF.

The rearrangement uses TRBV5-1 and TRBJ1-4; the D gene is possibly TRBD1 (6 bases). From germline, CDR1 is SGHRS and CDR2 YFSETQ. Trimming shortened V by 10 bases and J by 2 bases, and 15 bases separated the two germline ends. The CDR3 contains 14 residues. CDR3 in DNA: TGCGCCTCGGCCCTGGGGGCCACTAATGAAAAACTGTTTTTT. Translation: CASALGATNEKLFF.

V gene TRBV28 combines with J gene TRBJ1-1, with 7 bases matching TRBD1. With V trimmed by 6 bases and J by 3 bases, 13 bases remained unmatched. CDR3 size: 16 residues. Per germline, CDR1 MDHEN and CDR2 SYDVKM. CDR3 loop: CASRPQRQGVYTEAFF. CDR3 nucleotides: TGTGCCAGCAGACCCCAAAGACAGGGCGTGTACACTGAAGCTTTCTTT.

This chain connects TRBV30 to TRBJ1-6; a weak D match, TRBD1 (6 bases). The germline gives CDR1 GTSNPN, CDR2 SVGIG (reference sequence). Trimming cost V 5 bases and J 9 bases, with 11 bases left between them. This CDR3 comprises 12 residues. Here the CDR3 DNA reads TGTGCCTGGGAGGACAGTCTTTCACCCCTCCACTTT. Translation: CAWEDSLSPLHF.

The CDR3 DNA reads TGTGCCAGTAGGACCGGGACAGGGCCGAACACTGAAGCTTTCTTT. Protein sequence: CASRTGTGPNTEAFF. The rearrangement links TRBV19 to TRBJ1-1, with 9 bases that match TRBD1. This CDR3 spans 15 amino acids. The trim removed 6 bases at V and 1 base at J, leaving 6 bases unmatched. In germline, CDR1 is LNHDA, CDR2 SQIVND (reference sequence).

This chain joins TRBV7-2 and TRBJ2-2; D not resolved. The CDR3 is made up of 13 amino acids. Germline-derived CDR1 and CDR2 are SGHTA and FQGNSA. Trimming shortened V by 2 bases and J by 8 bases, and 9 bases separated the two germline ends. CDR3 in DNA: TGTGCCAGCAGCTTAAGTTTCCTGGGGGAGCTGTTTTTT. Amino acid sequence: CASSLSFLGELFF. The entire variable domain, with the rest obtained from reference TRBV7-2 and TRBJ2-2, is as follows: GAGVSQSPSNKVTEKGKDVELRCDPISGHTALYWYRQSLGQGLEFLIYFQGNSAPDKSGLPSDRFSAERTGGSVSTLTIQRTQQEDSAVYLCASSLSFLGELFFGEGSRLTVL.

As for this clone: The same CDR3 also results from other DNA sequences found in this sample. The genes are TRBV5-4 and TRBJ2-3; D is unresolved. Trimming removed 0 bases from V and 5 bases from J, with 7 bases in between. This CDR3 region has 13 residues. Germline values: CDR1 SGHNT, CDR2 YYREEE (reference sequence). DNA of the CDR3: TGTGCCAGCAGCTTGGGGACGGGAGATACGCAGTATTTT. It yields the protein CASSLGTGDTQYF.

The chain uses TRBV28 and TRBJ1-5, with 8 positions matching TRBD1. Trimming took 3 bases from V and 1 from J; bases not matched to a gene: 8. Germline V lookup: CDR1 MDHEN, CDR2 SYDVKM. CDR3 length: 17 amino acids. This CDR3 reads CASSFGQGWISNQPQHF. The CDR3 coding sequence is TGTGCCAGCAGTTTCGGACAGGGTTGGATAAGCAATCAGCCCCAGCATTTT.

This chain's CDR3 is CASSETGTEAFF. The CDR3 bases are TGTGCCAGCAGCGAGACAGGGACTGAAGCTTTCTTT. This chain links TRBV9 with TRBJ1-1, with 7 positions matching TRBD1. The CDR3 has 12 residues. V shed 3 bases, J shed 5 bases, and the junction held 1 base outside the gene matches. The V gene's germline CDR1 is SGDLS and CDR2 YYNGEE.

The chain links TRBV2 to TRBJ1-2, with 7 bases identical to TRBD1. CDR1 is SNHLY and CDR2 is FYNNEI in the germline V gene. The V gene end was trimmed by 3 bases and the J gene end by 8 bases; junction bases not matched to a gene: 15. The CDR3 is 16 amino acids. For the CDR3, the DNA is TGTGCCAGCAGTGAGGACAGGTCCAGCATTGTAAGCGGCTACACCTTC. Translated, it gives CASSEDRSSIVSGYTF.

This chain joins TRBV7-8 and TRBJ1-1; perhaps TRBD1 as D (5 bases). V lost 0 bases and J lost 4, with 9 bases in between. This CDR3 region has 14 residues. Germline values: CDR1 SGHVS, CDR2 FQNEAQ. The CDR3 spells CASSLAGEGTEAFF. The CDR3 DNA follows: TGTGCCAGCAGCTTAGCGGGGGAGGGCACTGAAGCTTTCTTT.

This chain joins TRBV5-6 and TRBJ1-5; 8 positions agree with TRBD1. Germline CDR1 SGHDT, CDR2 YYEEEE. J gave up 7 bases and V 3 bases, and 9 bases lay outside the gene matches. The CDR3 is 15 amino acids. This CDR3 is CASSYTGGVGQPQHF. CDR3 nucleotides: TGTGCCAGCAGCTATACAGGGGGGGTTGGACAGCCCCAGCATTTT.